The T cell receptor (beta chain) described here comes from a study of spatial heterogeneity in lung cancer. The V end was cut by 6 bases, the J end by 1 base, with 12 bases between. Germline V gene sequence: CDR1 DFQATT, CDR2 SNEGSKA (reference sequence). The CDR3 is 13 amino acids. This clonotype was detected only a few times. Antigen unknown. On each TCR cDNA molecule, a unique molecular identifier was present. MiXCR was run by TCRdb on the 5' RACE reads, yielding one entry per CDR3 protein. Of about 8,100 distinct CDR3 sequences listed, around 5% are singletons. Study-wide results and caveats: It was found that expanded intratumoral alpha and beta TCR counts tracked tumor mutation counts.

Time point noted: sample taken at primary tumor resection. Extraction of whole RNA from tumor, nontumor lung or frozen PBMC preceded unsorted sequencing. The chain links TRBV20-1 to TRBJ2-5; no clear D. This receptor was obtained from a male donor with early-stage non-small cell lung cancer. Sequenced here: lung tumor tissue, sampled at surgery. The chain's CDR3 is CSASNPGQETQYF. CDR3 bases: TGCAGTGCCTCCAACCCAGGCCAAGAGACCCAGTACTTC.